The T cell receptor (beta chain) described here comes from a study of cytomegalovirus exposure and HLA in healthy donors. This clone was recorded a few times. A multiplex PCR was run with 60 Vbeta primers and 13 Jbeta primers. The protocol was immunoSEQ multiplex PCR, while the TCRdb copy is restricted to in-frame clones and leaves out a portion. This table has about 210,000 clones, roughly 85% appearing once. The receptor comes from a girl under 10 years old in good health and CMV-seronegative. Input material: PBMCs.

CDR3 amino acids: CASSESEGAISPLHF. As DNA, the CDR3 is TGTGCCAGCAGTGAATCAGAGGGTGCGATTTCACCCCTCCACTTT. This chain connects TRBV25-1 to TRBJ1-6; D not certain. Germline lookup yields CDR1 MGHDK and CDR2 SYGVNS. V was clipped by 1 base and J by 9 bases, with 13 bases between them. The CDR3 is 15 amino acids.